This note documents a single T cell receptor (beta chain) sequence. At the DNA level, this CDR3 is encoded by other sequences in the same sample as well. Germline CDR1 LGHDT, CDR2 YNNKEL (reference sequence). The CDR3 is 13 amino acids. The V and J ends lost 1 base and 3 bases respectively, with 6 bases between them. These data belong to a study of blood T cell repertoires in COVID-19. Study-wide background: Nucleic acid was either cDNA or gDNA, and it came from T cells, B-cell-depleted T cells, or PBMCs.

The table came from immunoSEQ multiplex PCR; TCRdb's copy has only in-frame clones and leaves some out. The sample carries about 190,000 clones, around four fifths recorded once. The specimen was peripheral blood. The V call is TRBV3-1 (or the pseudogene TRBV3-2), the J call TRBJ1-2; D gene uncertain. The receptor comes from a human donor in a cohort sampled during active COVID-19. The CDR3: CASSQATDYGYTF. The CDR3 region has the DNA TGTGCCAGCAGCCAAGCCACAGACTATGGCTACACCTTC.